One sample yielded the 25 T cell receptor beta chains listed below, sequenced in a study of OX40 agonist ivuxolimab in advanced cancers. Method: immunoSEQ multiplex PCR; TCRdb's copy keeps in-frame clones and lacks some. The table lists approximately 65,000 clones, around 90% of them singletons. Sequencing was performed on CD4+ or CD8+ T cells sorted from blood, taken in a trial of the OX40 agonist ivuxolimab. These receptors came from an adult with an advanced solid tumor such as melanoma, head and neck, liver or kidney cancer.

The chain has TRBV5-4 and TRBJ2-7; TRBD2 is a possible D gene (6 bases). V lost 2 bases, J lost 3 bases, and 12 bases lay in between. Germline V gives CDR1 SGHNT, CDR2 YYREEE (reference sequence). The CDR3 spans 14 residues. The CDR3 nucleotides are TGTGCCAGCAGCTTAGGCGGGGTGAACTACGAGCAGTACTTC. Translated: CASSLGGVNYEQYF.

The chain has TRBV21-1 and TRBJ1-5. TRBV21-1 is designated a pseudogene. CDR3 length: 15 residues. For the CDR3, the DNA is TGTGCCAGCAGCAAAGAGGGGGGCCTCAGACAGCCCCAGCATTTT. Translation: CASSKEGGLRQPQHF.

This chain links TRBV2 with TRBJ2-7; the D is unclear. This CDR3 has 12 amino acids. Germline CDR1 SNHLY, CDR2 FYNNEI. V was cut by 1 base and J by 2 bases, with 3 bases left in between. This chain's CDR3 is CASSEGTYEQYF. CDR3 bases: TGTGCCAGCAGTGAAGGAACCTACGAGCAGTACTTC.

The rearrangement uses TRBV6-1 and TRBJ2-7; D is unresolved. Deletions cut 8 bases from V and 2 bases from J, with 16 bases between. CDR1 and CDR2 (germline): MNHNS, SASEGT. The CDR3 contains 14 residues. The CDR3 region is CASRTPSRTYEQYF. The CDR3 nucleotides read TGTGCCAGCCGAACTCCGTCCAGGACCTACGAGCAGTACTTC.

The V gene is TRBV7-9, the J gene TRBJ2-3; TRBD1 matches 7 bases. V shed 5 bases and J 0 bases; nucleotides not matched to a gene: 11. The CDR3 spans 17 residues. Germline V lookup: CDR1 SEHNR, CDR2 FQNEAQ (reference sequence). The CDR3 DNA sequence: TGTGCCAGCAGCCCCGAAAAGGACAGGTCAAGCACAGATACGCAGTATTTT. It encodes CASSPEKDRSSTDTQYF.

The CDR3 coding sequence is TGTGCCAGCAGCTTGCCGGCCTCGAACACCGGGGAGCTGTTTTTT. Amino acids: CASSLPASNTGELFF. V and J are TRBV5-8 and TRBJ2-2; no firm D call. The germline V gene has CDR1 SGHTS and CDR2 YDEGEE. The CDR3 sequence is 15 residues long. Trimming removed 1 base at V and 0 bases at J, with 7 bases between.

This chain links TRBV21-1 with TRBJ1-4; the D call in the table, TRBD1, was not verified against the DNA. TRBV21-1 is an annotated pseudogene. This CDR3 spans 16 amino acids. CDR3 residues: CASSKEEKGFNEKLFF. The CDR3 DNA follows: TGTGCCAGCAGCAAAGAGGAAAAGGGGTTCAATGAAAAACTGTTTTTT.

The V gene is TRBV2, the J gene TRBJ2-3, with TRBD1 as a possible D gene (5 bases). This CDR3 contains 16 residues. The germline V gene encodes CDR1 SNHLY and CDR2 FYNNEI. Trimming pared 6 bases from V and 0 bases from J, leaving 16 bases between. The CDR3 bases are TGTGCCAGCAGCCGGCTCGTGGGGCCTAGCACAGATACGCAGTATTTT. Its protein is CASSRLVGPSTDTQYF. Full variable domain (rest looked up from reference TRBV2 and TRBJ2-3): EPEVTQTPSHQVTQMGQEVILRCVPISNHLYFYWYRQILGQKVEFLVSFYNNEISEKSEIFDDQFSVERPDGSNFTLKIRSTKLEDSAMYFCASSRLVGPSTDTQYFGPGTRLTVL.

This chain connects TRBV18 to TRBJ1-5; a possible D gene is TRBD1 (5 bases). This CDR3 contains 18 residues. Germline CDR1 KGHSH, CDR2 LQKENI. Trimming left V 4 bases short and J 0 bases short, with 19 bases between. CDR3 residues: CASSRQSGRAYSNQPQHF. The CDR3 DNA follows: TGTGCCAGCTCACGACAGAGTGGGCGGGCGTATAGCAATCAGCCCCAGCATTTT.

This chain uses TRBV4-1 with TRBJ1-4, with TRBD1 as a possible D gene (6 bases). This CDR3 region has 15 residues. V dropped 3 bases and J dropped 3 bases, with 11 bases sitting between them. Germline loops: CDR1 MGHRA, CDR2 YSYEKL. CDR3: CASSHGAGANEKLFF. Written as DNA, the CDR3 is TGCGCCAGCAGCCACGGGGCAGGGGCTAATGAAAAACTGTTTTTT.

The chain carries TRBV7-9 and TRBJ2-3; 7 nucleotides line up with TRBD1. CDR3 length: 14 amino acids. V was pared by 4 bases and J by 8 bases, with 9 bases of the junction left unmatched. Germline assignment: CDR1 SEHNR and CDR2 FQNEAQ (reference sequence). The CDR3 nucleotides read TGTGCCAGCAGCTCCTACAGGGGAGCAGGTACGCAGTATTTT. Its protein is CASSSYRGAGTQYF.

J is TRBJ2-5 and V is TRBV11-2; 7 bases agree with TRBD1. The last part of the DNA fits TRBJ2-7 better; the J call may be wrong. CDR1 is SGHAT, CDR2 FQNNGV, per germline. There are 13 residues in the CDR3. The CDR3, as DNA: TGTGCCAGCAGCTTAGAATACAGGGGCGAGCAGTACTTC. Protein: CASSLEYRGEQYF.

The chain links TRBV11-2 to TRBJ2-5; D is unresolved. Trimming took off 5 bases at V and 0 bases at J, with 4 bases between the two ends. The germline V gene has CDR1 SGHAT and CDR2 FQNNGV. The CDR3 runs to 12 residues. CDR3 nucleotide sequence: TGTGCCAGCAGCCCGTACCAAGAGACCCAGTACTTC. Residues: CASSPYQETQYF.

The V gene is TRBV6-1, the J gene TRBJ1-5, with 11 positions matching TRBD1. The germline gives CDR1 MNHNS, CDR2 SASEGT. This CDR3 is 15 amino acids long. The trim removed 4 bases at V and 7 bases at J, leaving 6 bases unmatched. The CDR3 is CASSATGQGGQPQHF. CDR3 nucleotide sequence: TGTGCCAGCAGTGCTACGGGACAGGGGGGACAGCCCCAGCATTTT.

This rearrangement joins TRBV10-2 to TRBJ1-5; D is perhaps TRBD1 (5 bases). Germline-derived CDR1 and CDR2 are WSHSY and SAAADI. V was trimmed by 3 bases and J by 4 bases, leaving 7 bases between them. The CDR3 runs 13 residues. The CDR3 DNA reads as TGCGCCAGCAGTGACCAGGGTAATCAGCCCCAGCATTTT. It encodes CASSDQGNQPQHF.

This sequence joins TRBV6-4 and TRBJ2-3, with D unclear. Trimming took off 5 bases at V and 5 bases at J, with 29 bases between the two ends. Germline V lookup: CDR1 MRHNA, CDR2 SNTAGT. The CDR3 consists of 19 residues. The CDR3 region has the DNA TGTGCCAGCAGTAAACCCTCCTTGGTAGTTCTATGCATTGGAGATACGCAGTATTTT. It is translated as CASSKPSLVVLCIGDTQYF.

The V gene is TRBV27, the J gene TRBJ1-3; no reliable D call. The germline V and J ends were trimmed by 11 bases and 0 bases, with 14 bases remaining between them. This CDR3 contains 14 residues. The V gene's germline CDR1 is MNHEY and CDR2 SMNVEV (reference sequence). CDR3 DNA: TGTGCCGTATTTCGGCTCCTCTCTGGAAACACCATATATTTT. This translates into CAVFRLLSGNTIYF.

The gene calls are TRBV28 and TRBJ1-1; the D is unclear. The CDR3 sequence is 11 residues long. Trimming left V 7 bases short and J 7 bases short, with 10 bases between. Per germline, CDR1 MDHEN and CDR2 SYDVKM. CDR3 bases: TGTGCCAGCACCCAGTGGAGTGAAGCTTTCTTT. Its translation: CASTQWSEAFF.

V and J are TRBV2 and TRBJ1-5, with unresolved D. The CDR3 has 13 residues. Germline lookup yields CDR1 SNHLY and CDR2 FYNNEI. Trimming took off 7 bases at V and 5 bases at J, with 12 bases between the two ends. In DNA, the CDR3 is TGTGCCAGCAAGGGTACGGCGGATCAGCCCCAGCATTTT. Protein: CASKGTADQPQHF.

The chain carries TRBV2 and TRBJ1-1; D not resolved. This CDR3 has 13 residues. Germline V gene data show CDR1 as SNHLY and CDR2 as FYNNEI. Trimming took off 3 bases at V and 3 bases at J, with 8 bases between the two ends. Here the CDR3 reads CASSDVEDTEAFF. The CDR3 DNA sequence: TGTGCCAGCAGTGACGTTGAGGACACTGAAGCTTTCTTT.

This chain uses TRBV6-5 with TRBJ2-7; no clear D gene. Trimming left V 5 bases short and J 3 bases short, with 14 bases between. The CDR3 consists of 14 residues. Germline V gene sequence: CDR1 MNHEY, CDR2 SVGAGI. DNA of the CDR3: TGTGCCAGCAGTCCCCCGACCGGACGCTACGAGCAGTACTTC. Amino acid sequence: CASSPPTGRYEQYF.

V and J are TRBV18 and TRBJ2-7; D ambiguous. Germline lookup yields CDR1 KGHSH and CDR2 LQKENI. The CDR3 extends over 14 amino acids. The V end was cut by 0 bases, the J end by 4 bases, with 10 bases between. In nucleotides, the CDR3 is TGTGCCAGCTCACCACCATCACATGTGTACGAGCAGTACTTC. Amino acids: CASSPPSHVYEQYF.

The rearrangement links TRBV9 to TRBJ1-2; 7 nucleotides match TRBD1. Looked up from germline, CDR1 is SGDLS and CDR2 is YYNGEE. The CDR3 contains 15 residues. J lost 2 bases, V lost 4 bases, and 8 bases had no gene match. This CDR3 reads CASSPAGTANYGYTF. As DNA, the CDR3 is TGTGCCAGCAGCCCTGCCGGGACAGCCAACTATGGCTACACCTTC.

V and J are TRBV5-1 and TRBJ1-2, with 7 bases identical to TRBD1. CDR3 length: 14 amino acids. Trimming took 4 bases from V and 5 from J; bases not matched to a gene: 8. Germline loops: CDR1 SGHRS, CDR2 YFSETQ. CDR3 protein: CASSTGQRGYGYTF. CDR3 DNA: TGCGCCAGCAGCACGGGACAGAGAGGTTATGGCTACACCTTC. The full variable domain, rest sourced from reference TRBV5-1 and TRBJ1-2, is KAGVTQTPRYLIKTRGQQVTLSCSPISGHRSVSWYQQTPGQGLQFLFEYFSETQRNKGNFPGRFSGRQFSNSRSEMNVSTLELGDSALYLCASSTGQRGYGYTFGSGTRLTVV.

DNA for the CDR3: TGTGCCAGCAGTTTAACCCCTACAAGCTATGGCTACACCTTC. Its protein is CASSLTPTSYGYTF. The gene calls are TRBV28 and TRBJ1-2; D is unresolved. The germline CDR1 and CDR2 sequences are MDHEN and SYDVKM. With 2 bases removed from V and 4 bases from J, the gap between germline ends came to 11 bases. This CDR3 region has 14 residues.